What follows are 31 T cell receptor beta chains derived from one specimen sequenced in a study of blood T cell repertoires in COVID-19. Clones were read by immunoSEQ multiplex PCR, and TCRdb kept only the in-frame ones, dropping some. The data hold roughly 220,000 clones, with around 83% observed a single time. The source material was PBMCs or T cells enriched from blood (not recorded which). These receptors originate from a woman in her 40s who had recovered from COVID-19.

This clone was detected once. This rearrangement joins TRBV7-6 to TRBJ1-2; maybe TRBD1 (5 bases). Trimming cost V 5 bases and J 7 bases, with 26 bases left between them. The CDR3 runs to 17 residues. Per the germline V gene, CDR1 is SGHVS and CDR2 is FNYEAQ. CDR3: CASSLPEDRVIWFGYTF. As DNA, the CDR3 is TGTGCCAGCAGCCTCCCGGAAGACAGAGTTATCTGGTTTGGCTACACCTTC.

The V gene is TRBV25-1, the J gene TRBJ1-2, with TRBD1 matching 11 bases. Germline V gene data show CDR1 as MGHDK and CDR2 as SYGVNS. CDR3 length: 14 residues. The junction had 8 bases not matched to a gene; V was cut back by 8 bases and J by 6 bases. CDR3 sequence: CASQPRDRGDGYTF. The CDR3 bases are TGTGCCAGCCAACCCCGGGACAGGGGGGATGGCTACACCTTC.

J is TRBJ1-4 and V is TRBV18; tentatively, D is TRBD1 (5 bases). This CDR3 region has 15 residues. CDR1 KGHSH and CDR2 LQKENI come from the germline V gene. V shed 2 bases and J shed 8 bases, with 15 bases lying between them. CDR3 amino acids: CASSPNSREGEKLFF. CDR3 nucleotides: TGTGCCAGCTCACCAAACAGCAGGGAGGGAGAAAAACTGTTTTTT.

This clone occurred a few times. The chain uses TRBV18 and TRBJ1-2; 10 nucleotides line up with TRBD1. The CDR3 is made up of 13 amino acids. From germline, CDR1 is KGHSH and CDR2 LQKENI. J was trimmed by 6 bases and V by 5 bases; bases with no gene match: 3. The CDR3 DNA sequence: TGTGCCAGCTCAGACAGGGGGCCTAATGGCTACACCTTC. Protein product: CASSDRGPNGYTF.

The rearrangement links TRBV5-5 to TRBJ2-7, with 14 bases that match TRBD2. Germline CDR1 and CDR2: SGHKS and YYEKEE (reference sequence). V trimming: 4 bases; J trimming: 3 bases; junction bases outside the gene matches: 6. CDR3 length: 16 residues. In DNA form, the CDR3 reads TGTGCCAGCAGCATACAAGGGACTAGCGGGAGCTACGAGCAGTACTTC. It yields the protein CASSIQGTSGSYEQYF.

This clone was seen just once. This chain links TRBV3-1 (or the pseudogene TRBV3-2) with TRBJ1-5; 11 bases line up with TRBD1. Germline V gene data show CDR1 as LGHDT and CDR2 as YNNKEL (reference sequence). The CDR3 loop spans 15 amino acids. V shed 4 bases and J 4 bases; nucleotides not matched to a gene: 3. The CDR3 DNA sequence: TGTGCCAGCAGCCGGGGGACAGGGGGAAATCAGCCCCAGCATTTT. Translation gives CASSRGTGGNQPQHF.

This chain connects TRBV30 to TRBJ2-1; 7 positions agree with TRBD2. Trimming cost V 4 bases and J 8 bases; bases outside gene matches: 11. Germline V gene lookup returns CDR1 GTSNPN and CDR2 SVGIG (reference sequence). The CDR3 contains 14 residues. CDR3 sequence: CAWNRAGRIDEQFF. The CDR3 bases are TGTGCCTGGAACCGAGCGGGAAGGATCGATGAGCAGTTCTTC.

In nucleotides, the CDR3 is TGTGCCAGCAGTGAAAGAGCTCAAGAGACCCAGTACTTC. Its translation is CASSERAQETQYF. The chain employs TRBV2 and TRBJ2-5; D is undetermined. Germline CDR1 SNHLY, CDR2 FYNNEI. Trimming took 2 bases from V and 2 from J, leaving 6 bases between them. The length of the CDR3 is 13 residues.

The chain employs TRBV30 and TRBJ2-2; 14 bases match TRBD2. The CDR3 is made up of 17 amino acids. J was trimmed by 2 bases and V by 4 bases; bases with no gene match: 6. Germline V gene sequence: CDR1 GTSNPN, CDR2 SVGIG (reference sequence). CDR3 coding DNA: TGTGCCTGGACCGGGACTAGCGGGAGAGTTAACACCGGGGAGCTGTTTTTT. It translates to CAWTGTSGRVNTGELFF.

This clone was seen once. The gene calls are TRBV7-9 and TRBJ1-5; 9 positions agree with TRBD1. The CDR3 covers 13 residues. The germline CDR1 and CDR2 sequences are SEHNR and FQNEAQ (reference sequence). V trimming: 11 bases; J trimming: 4 bases; junction bases outside the gene matches: 6. In nucleotides, the CDR3 is TGTGCCTCAACCGGGACAGGGAATCAGCCCCAGCATTTT. Translated, it gives CASTGTGNQPQHF.

V gene TRBV7-9 combines with J gene TRBJ1-5; D ambiguous. Germline V CDR1 and CDR2: SEHNR, FQNEAQ (reference sequence). The CDR3 is made up of 14 amino acids. Trimming stripped 5 bases from V and 4 bases from J, with 12 bases between. CDR3 sequence reads: CASSPSGRNQPQHF. In DNA form, the CDR3 reads TGTGCCAGCAGCCCCAGCGGACGAAATCAGCCCCAGCATTTT.

This sequence joins TRBV18 and TRBJ1-1; 7 bases fit TRBD1. The CDR3 sequence is 14 residues long. The V and J ends lost 5 bases and 0 bases, in that order; junction bases with no gene match: 3. From germline, CDR1 is KGHSH and CDR2 LQKENI. The CDR3 DNA reads as TGTGCCAGCTCAGCCACAGGGGTGAACACTGAAGCTTTCTTT. It codes for CASSATGVNTEAFF.

The chain is built from TRBV19 and TRBJ2-5; 11 bases map to TRBD2. CDR1 is LNHDA and CDR2 is SQIVND in the germline V gene (reference sequence). The CDR3 covers 16 residues. V dropped 4 bases and J dropped 3; count of bases not matched to a gene: 7. CDR3: CASSKGTSGGEETQYF. The DNA for the CDR3 is TGTGCCAGTAGTAAAGGGACTAGCGGTGGGGAAGAGACCCAGTACTTC.

In DNA, the CDR3 is TGTGCCAGCACCCGCGGGGGGCTTGGCAATCAGCCCCAGCATTTT. It encodes CASTRGGLGNQPQHF. The V gene is TRBV28, the J gene TRBJ1-5; tentative D call: TRBD1 (6 bases). Trimming stripped 7 bases from V and 2 bases from J, with 15 bases between. The CDR3 has 15 residues. Per the germline V gene, CDR1 is MDHEN and CDR2 is SYDVKM.

The chain carries TRBV30 and TRBJ2-1; 7 bases agree with TRBD2. Germline CDR1 GTSNPN, CDR2 SVGIG (reference sequence). The V and J ends lost 5 bases and 4 bases, in that order; junction bases with no gene match: 8. There are 14 residues in the CDR3. This CDR3 is CAWQAGWNYNEQFF. CDR3 sequence (DNA): TGTGCCTGGCAAGCGGGGTGGAATTACAATGAGCAGTTCTTC.

This chain links TRBV10-3 with TRBJ2-7; 10 positions agree with TRBD1. Germline V gene lookup returns CDR1 ENHRY and CDR2 SYGVKD. The V segment lost 0 bases and the J segment 5 bases; nucleotides outside the gene matches: 10. The CDR3 sequence is 17 residues long. The CDR3 here is CAISESIVWDRGHEQYF. DNA of the CDR3: TGTGCCATCAGTGAGTCGATAGTATGGGACAGGGGCCACGAGCAGTACTTC.

J is TRBJ1-1 and V is TRBV11-2; a weak D match, TRBD1 (5 bases). Trimming pared 5 bases from V and 1 base from J, leaving 17 bases between. Germline CDR1 reads SGHAT; CDR2 reads FQNNGV. CDR3 length: 16 residues. Here the CDR3 DNA reads TGTGCCAGCAGCGGAGGGACGGGACGAGGGAACACTGAAGCTTTCTTT. Translating gives CASSGGTGRGNTEAFF.

The rearrangement links TRBV10-3 to TRBJ2-1; 10 nucleotides line up with TRBD2. Trimming at V came to 8 bases and at J to 7 bases, leaving 14 bases not matched to a gene. CDR3 size: 16 residues. The V gene's germline CDR1 is ENHRY and CDR2 SYGVKD. Here the CDR3 DNA reads TGTGCCATCTCTAGCGGGAGACTTTCAAGGGATAATGAGCAGTTCTTC. Residues: CAISSGRLSRDNEQFF.

The chain uses TRBV15 and TRBJ2-7, with TRBD1 matching 8 bases. The length of the CDR3 is 14 residues. V gave up 1 base and J gave up 4 bases; unmatched junction bases: 3. The germline V gene encodes CDR1 LNHNV and CDR2 YYDKDF (reference sequence). CDR3 sequence: CATSRGQGFYEQYV. The CDR3 DNA follows: TGTGCCACCAGCAGAGGACAGGGGTTTTACGAGCAGTACGTC.

This chain uses TRBV6-5 with TRBJ1-2, with a tentative D call TRBD1 (5 bases). The CDR3 sequence is 12 residues long. Germline V lookup: CDR1 MNHEY, CDR2 SVGAGI. The V and J ends lost 6 bases and 6 bases respectively, with 11 bases between them. CDR3 loop: CASSQRGDGYTF. The CDR3 nucleotides read TGTGCCAGCAGCCAGCGGGGGGATGGCTACACCTTC.

The chain couples TRBV3-1 (or the pseudogene TRBV3-2) to TRBJ1-2; D might be TRBD1 (6 bases). CDR3 size: 13 residues. The V gene lost 9 bases and the J gene lost 1 base, with 12 bases spanning the gap. In germline, CDR1 is LGHDT, CDR2 YNNKEL (reference sequence). CDR3 sequence: CASGQTNNYGYTF. The CDR3 bases are TGTGCCAGTGGACAGACCAATAACTATGGCTACACCTTC.

For the CDR3, the DNA is TGTGCCAGCAGCGCCGGGAGGGTTCCCTACAATGAGCAGTTCTTC. This translates into CASSAGRVPYNEQFF. This chain joins TRBV9 and TRBJ2-1; 8 bases line up with TRBD2. The ends lost 3 bases at V and 2 bases at J; junction bases unmatched: 4. The CDR3 loop spans 15 amino acids. Looked up from germline, CDR1 is SGDLS and CDR2 is YYNGEE.

The chain joins TRBV4-3 to TRBJ2-1; 8 bases map to TRBD2. Germline V gene sequence: CDR1 LGHNA, CDR2 YSLEER. CDR3 length: 16 amino acids. The ends lost 0 bases at V and 5 bases at J; junction bases unmatched: 6. CDR3: CASSQEGSGVNNEQFF. Here the CDR3 DNA reads TGCGCCAGCAGCCAAGAGGGTAGCGGGGTAAACAATGAGCAGTTCTTC.

The chain carries TRBV5-4 and TRBJ2-2, with 10 bases aligning to TRBD1. The V and J ends lost 2 bases and 6 bases, in that order; junction bases with no gene match: 7. This CDR3 contains 16 residues. Germline V gene data show CDR1 as SGHNT and CDR2 as YYREEE (reference sequence). Written as DNA, the CDR3 is TGTGCCAGCAGCTTACGACAGGGGGCGCAGGCCGGGGAGCTGTTTTTT. Its protein is CASSLRQGAQAGELFF.

This clone showed up just once. This chain joins TRBV11-2 and TRBJ2-7, with D possibly matching TRBD1 (5 bases). Trimming removed 4 bases at V and 2 bases at J, with 15 bases between. From germline, CDR1 is SGHAT and CDR2 FQNNGV. The CDR3 has 15 residues. CDR3 protein: CASSSLLDRTYEQYV. CDR3 DNA: TGTGCCAGCAGCTCACTCCTTGACAGAACCTACGAGCAGTACGTC.

The chain carries TRBV12-5 and TRBJ2-3; 10 bases match TRBD2. V trimming: 6 bases; J trimming: 2 bases; junction bases outside the gene matches: 5. Germline V gene sequence: CDR1 LGHNT, CDR2 FRNRAP. This CDR3 is 15 amino acids long. The CDR3 sequence: CASGRGLADTDTQYF. As DNA, the CDR3 is TGTGCTAGTGGACGCGGACTAGCGGACACAGATACGCAGTATTTT. The full variable domain, in which reference TRBV12-5 and TRBJ2-3 provide the parts outside the CDR3, is DARVTQTPRHKVTEMGQEVTMRCQPILGHNTVFWYRQTMMQGLELLAYFRNRAPLDDSGMPKDRFSAEMPDATLATLKIQPSEPRDSAVYFCASGRGLADTDTQYFGPGTRLTVL.

The gene calls are TRBV4-1 and TRBJ1-1; D not resolved. The length of the CDR3 is 15 residues. Germline CDR1 is MGHRA and CDR2 is YSYEKL. Trimming removed 4 bases from V and 3 bases from J, with 15 bases in between. The CDR3 loop is CASSPWLRGDTEAFF. The CDR3, as DNA: TGCGCCAGCAGCCCTTGGCTCCGCGGGGACACTGAAGCTTTCTTT.

This clone was seen a handful of times. The chain uses TRBV5-1 and TRBJ1-2; D not resolved. This CDR3 is 14 amino acids long. V was pared by 2 bases and J by 3 bases, with 11 bases between. The germline gives CDR1 SGHRS, CDR2 YFSETQ. CDR3: CASSFSGTDYGYTF. CDR3 sequence (DNA): TGCGCCAGCAGCTTTTCAGGAACAGACTATGGCTACACCTTC. The full variable domain, rest sourced from reference TRBV5-1 and TRBJ1-2, is KAGVTQTPRYLIKTRGQQVTLSCSPISGHRSVSWYQQTPGQGLQFLFEYFSETQRNKGNFPGRFSGRQFSNSRSEMNVSTLELGDSALYLCASSFSGTDYGYTFGSGTRLTVV.

V gene TRBV11-1 combines with J gene TRBJ2-7, with 11 bases aligning to TRBD1. There are 15 residues in the CDR3. CDR1 is SGHAT and CDR2 is FQDESV in the germline V gene (reference sequence). V trimming: 4 bases; J trimming: 3 bases; junction bases outside the gene matches: 5. The chain's CDR3 is CASSSGQGAIYEQYF. The CDR3 DNA is TGTGCCAGCAGCTCTGGACAGGGGGCTATCTACGAGCAGTACTTC.

The chain is built from TRBV15 and TRBJ1-5; tentative D call: TRBD1 (6 bases). CDR1 is LNHNV and CDR2 is YYDKDF in the germline V gene (reference sequence). Trimming took off 3 bases at V and 1 base at J, with 22 bases between the two ends. CDR3 length: 19 residues. The CDR3 protein is CATSRMSVTQGWSNQPQHF. Here the CDR3 DNA reads TGTGCCACCAGCAGGATGTCGGTGACACAGGGCTGGAGCAATCAGCCCCAGCATTTT.

The chain is built from TRBV28 and TRBJ2-2; 12 bases line up with TRBD2. The CDR3 runs to 15 residues. The J segment lost 5 bases and the V segment lost 6 bases, leaving 4 bases of the junction unmatched. Germline CDR1 and CDR2: MDHEN and SYDVKM. For the CDR3, the DNA is TGTGCCAGCAGGGCTAGCGGGAGGGATACCGGGGAGCTGTTTTTT. Its translation is CASRASGRDTGELFF.